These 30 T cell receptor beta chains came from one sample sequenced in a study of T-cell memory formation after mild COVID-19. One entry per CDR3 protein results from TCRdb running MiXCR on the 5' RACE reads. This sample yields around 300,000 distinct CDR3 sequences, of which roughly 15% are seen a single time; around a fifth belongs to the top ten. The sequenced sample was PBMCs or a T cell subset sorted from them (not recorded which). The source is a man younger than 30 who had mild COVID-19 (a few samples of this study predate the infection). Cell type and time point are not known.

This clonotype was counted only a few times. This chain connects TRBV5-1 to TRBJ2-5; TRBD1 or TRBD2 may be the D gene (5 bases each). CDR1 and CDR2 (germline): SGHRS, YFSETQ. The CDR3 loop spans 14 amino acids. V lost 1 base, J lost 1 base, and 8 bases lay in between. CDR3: CASSLTRGQETQYF. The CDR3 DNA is TGCGCCAGCAGCTTGACTAGGGGCCAAGAGACCCAGTACTTC. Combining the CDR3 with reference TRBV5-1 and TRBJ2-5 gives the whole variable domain KAGVTQTPRYLIKTRGQQVTLSCSPISGHRSVSWYQQTPGQGLQFLFEYFSETQRNKGNFPGRFSGRQFSNSRSEMNVSTLELGDSALYLCASSLTRGQETQYFGPGTRLLVL.

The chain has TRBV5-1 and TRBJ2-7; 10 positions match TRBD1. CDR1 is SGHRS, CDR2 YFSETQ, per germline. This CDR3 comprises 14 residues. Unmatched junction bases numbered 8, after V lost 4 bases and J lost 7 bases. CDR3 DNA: TGCGCCAGCAGCCCAAGTGACAGGGGGCGGGAGCAGTACGTC. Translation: CASSPSDRGREQYV.

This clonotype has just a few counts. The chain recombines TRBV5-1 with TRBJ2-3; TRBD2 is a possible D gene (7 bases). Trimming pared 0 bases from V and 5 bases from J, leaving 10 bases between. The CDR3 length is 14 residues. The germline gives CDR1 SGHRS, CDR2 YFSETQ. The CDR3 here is CASSLDGGRDTQYF. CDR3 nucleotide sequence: TGCGCCAGCAGCTTGGACGGGGGGCGAGATACGCAGTATTTT.

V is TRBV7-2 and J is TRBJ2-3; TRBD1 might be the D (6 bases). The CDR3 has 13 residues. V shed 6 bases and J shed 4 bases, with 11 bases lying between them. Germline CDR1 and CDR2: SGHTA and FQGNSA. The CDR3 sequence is CASSGTNADTQYF. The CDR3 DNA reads TGTGCCAGCAGTGGGACAAACGCAGATACGCAGTATTTT.

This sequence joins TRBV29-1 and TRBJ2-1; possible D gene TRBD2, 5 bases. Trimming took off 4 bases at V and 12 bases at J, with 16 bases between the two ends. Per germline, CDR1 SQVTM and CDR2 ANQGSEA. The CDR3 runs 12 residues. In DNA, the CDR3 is TGCAGCGTTGTGGGGATGGGGAGCGGGCAGTTCTTC. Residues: CSVVGMGSGQFF.

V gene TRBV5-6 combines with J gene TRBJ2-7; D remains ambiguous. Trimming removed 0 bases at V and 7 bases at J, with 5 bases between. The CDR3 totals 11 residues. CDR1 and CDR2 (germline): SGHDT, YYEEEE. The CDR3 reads CASSLAREQYV. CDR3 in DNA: TGTGCCAGCAGCTTGGCTAGGGAGCAGTACGTC.

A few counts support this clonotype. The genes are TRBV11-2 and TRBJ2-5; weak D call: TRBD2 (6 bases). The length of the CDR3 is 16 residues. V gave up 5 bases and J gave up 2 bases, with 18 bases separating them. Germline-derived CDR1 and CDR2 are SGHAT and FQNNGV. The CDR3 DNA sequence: TGTGCCAGCAGCCCTCCGATACGCGGGGCTCAAGAGACCCAGTACTTC. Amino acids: CASSPPIRGAQETQYF. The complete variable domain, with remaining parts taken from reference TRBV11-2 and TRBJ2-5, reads EAGVAQSPRYKIIEKRQSVAFWCNPISGHATLYWYQQILGQGPKLLIQFQNNGVVDDSQLPKDRFSAERLKGVDSTLKIQPAKLEDSAVYLCASSPPIRGAQETQYFGPGTRLLVL.

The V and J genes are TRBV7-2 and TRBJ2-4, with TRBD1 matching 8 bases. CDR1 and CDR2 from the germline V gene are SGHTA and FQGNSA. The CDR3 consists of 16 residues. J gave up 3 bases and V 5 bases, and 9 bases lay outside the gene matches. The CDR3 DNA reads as TGTGCCAGCAGCCCAGGGGGCTCCGGACGCAAAAACATTCAGTACTTC. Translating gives CASSPGGSGRKNIQYF. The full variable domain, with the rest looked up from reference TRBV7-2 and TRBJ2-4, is GAGVSQSPSNKVTEKGKDVELRCDPISGHTALYWYRQSLGQGLEFLIYFQGNSAPDKSGLPSDRFSAERTGGSVSTLTIQRTQQEDSAVYLCASSPGGSGRKNIQYFGAGTRLSVL.

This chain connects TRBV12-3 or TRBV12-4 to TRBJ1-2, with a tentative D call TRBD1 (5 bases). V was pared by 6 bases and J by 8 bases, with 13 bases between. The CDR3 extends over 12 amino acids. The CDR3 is CASSQGLIGYTF. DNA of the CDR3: TGTGCCAGCAGCCAGGGACTAATCGGCTACACCTTC.

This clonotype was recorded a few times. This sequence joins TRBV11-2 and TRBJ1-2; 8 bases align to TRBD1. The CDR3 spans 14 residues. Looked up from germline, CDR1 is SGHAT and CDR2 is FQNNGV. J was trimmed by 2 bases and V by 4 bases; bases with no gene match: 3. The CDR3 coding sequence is TGTGCCAGCAGCTCAGGACAGGGAAACTATGGCTACACCTTC. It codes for CASSSGQGNYGYTF.

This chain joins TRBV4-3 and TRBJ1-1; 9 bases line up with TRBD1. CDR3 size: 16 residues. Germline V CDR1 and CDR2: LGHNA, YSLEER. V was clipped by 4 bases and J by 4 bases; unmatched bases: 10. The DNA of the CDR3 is TGCGCCAGCAGCCTCGGGCCGGGACAGGGAGGCACTGAAGCTTTCTTT. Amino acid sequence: CASSLGPGQGGTEAFF.

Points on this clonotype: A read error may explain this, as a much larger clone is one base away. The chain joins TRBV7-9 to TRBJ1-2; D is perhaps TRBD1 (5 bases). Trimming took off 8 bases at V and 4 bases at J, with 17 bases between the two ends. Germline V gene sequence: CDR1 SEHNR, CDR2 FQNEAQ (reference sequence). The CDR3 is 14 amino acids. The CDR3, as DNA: TGTGCCAGCGCACTGGGGCAGGGTGGCTATGGCTACACCTTC. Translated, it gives CASALGQGGYGYTF. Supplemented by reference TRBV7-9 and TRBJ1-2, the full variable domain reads DTGVSQNPRHKITKRGQNVTFRCDPISEHNRLYWYRQTLGQGPEFLTYFQNEAQLEKSRLLSDRFSAERPKGSFSTLEIQRTEQGDSAMYLCASALGQGGYGYTFGSGTRLTVV.

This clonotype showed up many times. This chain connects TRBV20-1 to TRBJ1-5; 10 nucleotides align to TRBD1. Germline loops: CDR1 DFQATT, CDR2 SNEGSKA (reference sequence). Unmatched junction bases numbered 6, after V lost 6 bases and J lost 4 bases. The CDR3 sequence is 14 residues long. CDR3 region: CSASRDRGNQPQHF. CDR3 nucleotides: TGCAGTGCCTCCCGGGACAGGGGTAATCAGCCCCAGCATTTT.

The CDR3 DNA reads TGTGCCAGCAGTCACTTAGCGGGGGATCAAGAGACCCAGTACTTC. This translates into CASSHLAGDQETQYF. This chain uses TRBV7-9 with TRBJ2-5; 9 nucleotides match TRBD2. The germline V gene has CDR1 SEHNR and CDR2 FQNEAQ (reference sequence). The CDR3 extends over 15 amino acids. Unmatched junction bases numbered 7, after V lost 6 bases and J lost 2 bases.

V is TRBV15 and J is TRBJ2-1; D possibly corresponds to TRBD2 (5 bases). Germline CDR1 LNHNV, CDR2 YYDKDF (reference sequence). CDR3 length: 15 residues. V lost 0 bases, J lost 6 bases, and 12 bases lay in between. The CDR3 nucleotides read TGTGCCACCAGCAGAGACCGGGGAGCAGCCAATGAGCAGTTCTTC. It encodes CATSRDRGAANEQFF.

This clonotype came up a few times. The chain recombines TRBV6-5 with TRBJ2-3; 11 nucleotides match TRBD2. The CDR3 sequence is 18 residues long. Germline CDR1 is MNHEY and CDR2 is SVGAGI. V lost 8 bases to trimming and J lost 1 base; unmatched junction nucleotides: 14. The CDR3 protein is CASFGLAGGRDGTDTQYF. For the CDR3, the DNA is TGTGCCAGCTTCGGTCTAGCGGGGGGCCGGGATGGCACAGATACGCAGTATTTT.

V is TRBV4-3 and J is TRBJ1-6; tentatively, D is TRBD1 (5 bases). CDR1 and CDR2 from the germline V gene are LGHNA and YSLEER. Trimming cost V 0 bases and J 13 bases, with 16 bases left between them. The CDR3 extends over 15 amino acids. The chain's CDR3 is CASSQDPAGGDPLHF. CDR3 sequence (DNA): TGCGCCAGCAGCCAAGATCCGGCGGGGGGGGACCCCCTCCACTTT.

The CDR3 sequence is CASSEHYSSYEQYV. CDR3 DNA sequence: TGTGCCAGCAGTGAACATTACAGCTCCTACGAGCAGTACGTC. The chain couples TRBV6-1 to TRBJ2-7; D remains ambiguous. The CDR3 is 14 amino acids. Trimming left V 2 bases short and J 0 bases short, with 8 bases between. Looked up from germline, CDR1 is MNHNS and CDR2 is SASEGT.

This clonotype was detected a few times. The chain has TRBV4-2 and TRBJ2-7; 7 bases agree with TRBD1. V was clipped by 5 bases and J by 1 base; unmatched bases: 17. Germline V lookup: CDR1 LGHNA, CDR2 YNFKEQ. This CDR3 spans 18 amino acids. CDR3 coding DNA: TGTGCCAGCAGCGTCAGTCTCCAAAGGGGGCAGGCGTCCTACGAGCAGTACTTC. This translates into CASSVSLQRGQASYEQYF.

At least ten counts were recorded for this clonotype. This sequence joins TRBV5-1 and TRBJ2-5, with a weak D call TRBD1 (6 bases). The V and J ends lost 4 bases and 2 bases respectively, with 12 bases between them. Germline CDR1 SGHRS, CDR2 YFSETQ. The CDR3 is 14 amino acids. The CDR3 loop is CASSTGTHQETQYF. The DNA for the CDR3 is TGCGCCAGCAGCACCGGGACACATCAAGAGACCCAGTACTTC.

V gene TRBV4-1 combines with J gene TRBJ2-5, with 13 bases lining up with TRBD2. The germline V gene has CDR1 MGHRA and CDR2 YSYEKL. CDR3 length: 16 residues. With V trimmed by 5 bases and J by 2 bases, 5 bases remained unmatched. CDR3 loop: CASSSRLAGGQETQYF. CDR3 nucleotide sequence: TGCGCCAGCAGCTCGAGACTAGCGGGGGGACAAGAGACCCAGTACTTC.

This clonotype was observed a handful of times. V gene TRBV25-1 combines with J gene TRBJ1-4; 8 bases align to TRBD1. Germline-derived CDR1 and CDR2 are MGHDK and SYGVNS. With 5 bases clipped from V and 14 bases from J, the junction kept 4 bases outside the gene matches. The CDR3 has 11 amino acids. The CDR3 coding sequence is TGTGCCAGCAGTCCACGGGACAGGCTGTTTTTT. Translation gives CASSPRDRLFF.

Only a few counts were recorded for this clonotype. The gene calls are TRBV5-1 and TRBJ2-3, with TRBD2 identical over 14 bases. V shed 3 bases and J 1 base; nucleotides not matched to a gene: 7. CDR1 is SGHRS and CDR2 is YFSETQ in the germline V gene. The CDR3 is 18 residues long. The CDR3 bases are TGCGCCAGCAGCTCTGGGACTAGCGGGGGACTAGGCACAGATACGCAGTATTTT. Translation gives CASSSGTSGGLGTDTQYF.

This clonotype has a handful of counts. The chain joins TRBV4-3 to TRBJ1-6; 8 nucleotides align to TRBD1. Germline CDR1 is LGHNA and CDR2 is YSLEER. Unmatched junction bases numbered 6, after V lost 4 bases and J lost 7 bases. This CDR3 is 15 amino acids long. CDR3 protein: CASSPGQGSNSPLHF. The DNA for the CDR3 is TGCGCCAGCAGCCCCGGACAGGGTTCGAATTCACCCCTCCACTTT.

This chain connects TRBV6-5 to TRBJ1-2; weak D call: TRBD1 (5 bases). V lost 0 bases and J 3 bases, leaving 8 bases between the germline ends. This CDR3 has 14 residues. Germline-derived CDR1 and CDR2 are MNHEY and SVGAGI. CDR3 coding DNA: TGTGCCAGCAGTTACTCCGGGACTGACTATGGCTACACCTTC. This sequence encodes CASSYSGTDYGYTF.

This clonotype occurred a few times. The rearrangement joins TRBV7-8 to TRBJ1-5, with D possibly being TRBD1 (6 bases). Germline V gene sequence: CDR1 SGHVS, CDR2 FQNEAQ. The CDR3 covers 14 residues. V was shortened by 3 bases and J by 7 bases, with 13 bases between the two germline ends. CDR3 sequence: CASSFSAGEQPQHF. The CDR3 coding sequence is TGTGCCAGCAGCTTTAGTGCAGGGGAACAGCCCCAGCATTTT.

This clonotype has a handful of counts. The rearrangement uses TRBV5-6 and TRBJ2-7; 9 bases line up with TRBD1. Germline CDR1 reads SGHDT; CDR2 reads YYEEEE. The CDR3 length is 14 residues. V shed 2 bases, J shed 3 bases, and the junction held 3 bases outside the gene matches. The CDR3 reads CASSFGTGHYEQYV. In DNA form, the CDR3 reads TGTGCCAGCAGCTTCGGGACAGGGCACTACGAGCAGTACGTC.

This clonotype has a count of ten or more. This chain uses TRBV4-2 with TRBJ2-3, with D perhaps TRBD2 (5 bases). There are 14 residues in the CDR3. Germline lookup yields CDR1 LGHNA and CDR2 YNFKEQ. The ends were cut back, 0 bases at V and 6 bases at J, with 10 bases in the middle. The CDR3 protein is CASSQDEGPDTQYF. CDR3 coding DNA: TGTGCCAGCAGCCAAGACGAGGGTCCGGATACGCAGTATTTT.

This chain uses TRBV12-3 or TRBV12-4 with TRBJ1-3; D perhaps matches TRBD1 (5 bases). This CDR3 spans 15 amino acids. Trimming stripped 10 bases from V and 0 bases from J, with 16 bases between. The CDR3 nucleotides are TGTGCCACTTGGGACCCCGGAAGCTCTGGAAACACCATATATTTT. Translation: CATWDPGSSGNTIYF.

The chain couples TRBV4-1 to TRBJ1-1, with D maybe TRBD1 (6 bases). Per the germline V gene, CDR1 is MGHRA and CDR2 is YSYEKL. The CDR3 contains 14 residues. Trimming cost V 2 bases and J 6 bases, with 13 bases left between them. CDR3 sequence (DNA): TGCGCCAGCAGCCAATACCTCCCAGGGGCTGAAGCTTTCTTT. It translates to CASSQYLPGAEAFF.